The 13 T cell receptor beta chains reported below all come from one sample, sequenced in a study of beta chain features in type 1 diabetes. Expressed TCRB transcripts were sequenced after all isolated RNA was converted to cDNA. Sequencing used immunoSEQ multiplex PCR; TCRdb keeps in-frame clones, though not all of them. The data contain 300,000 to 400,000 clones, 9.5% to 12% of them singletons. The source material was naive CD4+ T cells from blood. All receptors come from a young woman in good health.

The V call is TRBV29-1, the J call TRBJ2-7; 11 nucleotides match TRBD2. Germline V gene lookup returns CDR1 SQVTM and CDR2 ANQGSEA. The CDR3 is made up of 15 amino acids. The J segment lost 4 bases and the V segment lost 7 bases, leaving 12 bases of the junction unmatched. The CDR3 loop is CSAGGATSGTYEQYF. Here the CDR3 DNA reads TGCAGCGCCGGGGGGGCGACTAGCGGGACTTACGAGCAGTACTTC.

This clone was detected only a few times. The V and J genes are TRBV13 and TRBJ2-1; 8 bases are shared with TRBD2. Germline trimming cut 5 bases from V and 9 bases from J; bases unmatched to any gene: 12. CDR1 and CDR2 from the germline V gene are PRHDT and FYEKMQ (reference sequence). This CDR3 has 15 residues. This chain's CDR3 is CASSPSATSVGEQFF. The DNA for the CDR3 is TGTGCCAGCAGCCCCAGCGCGACTAGCGTCGGTGAGCAGTTCTTC.

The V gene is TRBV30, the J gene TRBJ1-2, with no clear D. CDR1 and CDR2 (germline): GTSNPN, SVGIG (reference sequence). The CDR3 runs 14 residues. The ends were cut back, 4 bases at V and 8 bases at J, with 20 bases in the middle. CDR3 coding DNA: TGTGCCTGGACGTTACTCCCGATCGATCGGGGCTACACCTTC. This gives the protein CAWTLLPIDRGYTF.

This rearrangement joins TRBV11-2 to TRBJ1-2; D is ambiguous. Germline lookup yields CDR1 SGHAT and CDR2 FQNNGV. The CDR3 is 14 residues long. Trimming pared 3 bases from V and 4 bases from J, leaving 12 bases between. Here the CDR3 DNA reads TGTGCCAGCAGCTTGGCGGGGAAGGTCTATGGCTACACCTTC. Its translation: CASSLAGKVYGYTF.

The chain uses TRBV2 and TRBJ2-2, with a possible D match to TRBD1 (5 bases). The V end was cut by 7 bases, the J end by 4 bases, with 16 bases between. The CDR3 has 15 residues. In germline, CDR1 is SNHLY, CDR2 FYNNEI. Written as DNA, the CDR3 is TGTGCCAGCACGTTAGGGGCGCTGGGCACCGGGGAGCTGTTTTTT. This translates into CASTLGALGTGELFF. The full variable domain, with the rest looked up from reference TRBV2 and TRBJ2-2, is EPEVTQTPSHQVTQMGQEVILRCVPISNHLYFYWYRQILGQKVEFLVSFYNNEISEKSEIFDDQFSVERPDGSNFTLKIRSTKLEDSAMYFCASTLGALGTGELFFGEGSRLTVL.

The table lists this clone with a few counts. This chain's CDR3 is CAIRGSLGDEQFF. CDR3 nucleotide sequence: TGTGCCATCCGCGGGAGCCTCGGGGATGAGCAGTTCTTC. The rearrangement links TRBV10-3 to TRBJ2-1, with 7 bases lining up with TRBD2. Germline CDR1 reads ENHRY; CDR2 reads SYGVKD. The CDR3 extends over 13 amino acids. The J segment lost 8 bases and the V segment lost 8 bases, leaving 9 bases of the junction unmatched.

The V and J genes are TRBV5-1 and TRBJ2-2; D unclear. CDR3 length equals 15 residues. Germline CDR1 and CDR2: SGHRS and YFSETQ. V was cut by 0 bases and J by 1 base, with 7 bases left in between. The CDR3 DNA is TGCGCCAGCAGCTTGGTGAGGAGGAACACCGGGGAGCTGTTTTTT. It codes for CASSLVRRNTGELFF.

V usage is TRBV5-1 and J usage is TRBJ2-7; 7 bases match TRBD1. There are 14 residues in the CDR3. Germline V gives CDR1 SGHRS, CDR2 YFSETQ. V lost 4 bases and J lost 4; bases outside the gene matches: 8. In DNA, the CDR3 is TGCGCCAGCAGCAGCGACAGGGTTGGGTACGAGCAGTACTTC. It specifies CASSSDRVGYEQYF. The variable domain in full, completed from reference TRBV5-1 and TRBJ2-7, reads KAGVTQTPRYLIKTRGQQVTLSCSPISGHRSVSWYQQTPGQGLQFLFEYFSETQRNKGNFPGRFSGRQFSNSRSEMNVSTLELGDSALYLCASSSDRVGYEQYFGPGTRLTVT.

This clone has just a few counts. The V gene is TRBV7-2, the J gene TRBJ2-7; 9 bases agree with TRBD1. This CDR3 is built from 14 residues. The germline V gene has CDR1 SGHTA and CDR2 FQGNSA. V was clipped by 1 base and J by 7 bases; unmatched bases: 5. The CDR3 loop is CASSLVGQGIEQYF. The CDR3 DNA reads TGTGCCAGCAGCTTAGTGGGACAGGGAATAGAGCAGTACTTC.

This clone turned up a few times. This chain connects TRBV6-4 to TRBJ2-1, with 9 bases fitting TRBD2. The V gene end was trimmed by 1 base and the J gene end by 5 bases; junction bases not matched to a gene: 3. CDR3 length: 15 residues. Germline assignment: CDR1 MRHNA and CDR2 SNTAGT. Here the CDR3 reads CASSDLAGAHNEQFF. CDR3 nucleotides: TGTGCCAGCAGTGACTTAGCGGGAGCCCACAATGAGCAGTTCTTC.

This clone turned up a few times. The CDR3 region has the DNA TGTGCCAGCAGACCGGGACTAGCGGGTTACAATGAGCAGTTCTTC. This translates into CASRPGLAGYNEQFF. The chain combines TRBV6-1 with TRBJ2-1, with TRBD2 identical over 12 bases. The germline V gene encodes CDR1 MNHNS and CDR2 SASEGT. The length of the CDR3 is 15 residues. The V gene end was trimmed by 6 bases and the J gene end by 4 bases; junction bases not matched to a gene: 4.

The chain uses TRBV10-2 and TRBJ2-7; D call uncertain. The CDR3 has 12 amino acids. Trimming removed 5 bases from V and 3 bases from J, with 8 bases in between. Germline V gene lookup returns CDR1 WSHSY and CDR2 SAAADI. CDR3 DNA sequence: TGCGCCAGCAGTCACAATTTCTACGAGCAGTACTTC. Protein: CASSHNFYEQYF.

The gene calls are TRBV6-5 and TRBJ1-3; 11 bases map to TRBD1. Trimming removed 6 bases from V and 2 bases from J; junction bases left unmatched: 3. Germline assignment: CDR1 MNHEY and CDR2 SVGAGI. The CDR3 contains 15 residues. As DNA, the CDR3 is TGTGCCAGCAGACCGGACAGGGGGCCTGGAAACACCATATATTTT. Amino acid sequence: CASRPDRGPGNTIYF.